This T cell receptor beta chain was documented in a study of blood T cell repertoires in COVID-19. Study summary: Spain, Italy and the United States supplied samples that represented acute and convalescent COVID-19. The analysed material was cDNA or gDNA that came from T cells, B-cell-depleted T cells, or PBMCs.

Original data processing: Amplification of reference gene primers was used by the study to estimate nucleated cell counts. Here immunoSEQ multiplex PCR was the method, and the copy in TCRdb shows in-frame clones only, minus some. That table gives V, J and clone size, and the DNA gave D and trimming. Of over 25,000 clones in the sample, just over 90% are singletons; the top ten hold approximately 4%. The CDR3 is 15 amino acids. V lost 2 bases, J lost 0 bases, and 8 bases lay in between. The V gene's germline CDR1 is LGHNA and CDR2 YNFKEQ. The clonotype was recovered from a man aged 60 to 69 with acute or convalescent COVID-19. Sequenced input: peripheral blood. The chain combines TRBV4-2 with TRBJ1-5, with a weak D call TRBD1 (5 bases). The DNA of the CDR3 is TGTGCCAGCAGCCAACAGGGATATAGCAATCAGCCCCAGCATTTT. Translation: CASSQQGYSNQPQHF.